This T cell receptor beta chain was profiled in a study of T cells in localized non-small cell lung cancer. Germline CDR1 reads SGHTA; CDR2 reads FQGTGA. The CDR3 has 16 amino acids. Trimming shortened V by 2 bases and J by 6 bases, and 19 bases separated the two germline ends. The data were produced by immunoSEQ multiplex PCR, yet TCRdb's version contains in-frame clones alone and is incomplete. The table records 25,000 to 30,000 clones, approximately 90% of them present only once. The chain recombines TRBV7-3 with TRBJ1-1; D may be TRBD1 (5 bases). The TCR originated in a woman aged 18-49 years with stage I lung adenocarcinoma. Here the sequenced sample was peripheral blood, taken before any cancer treatment. CDR3 residues: CASSLGAEVPGSEAFF. CDR3 in DNA: TGTGCCAGCAGCTTAGGGGCGGAAGTTCCAGGGTCTGAAGCTTTCTTT.